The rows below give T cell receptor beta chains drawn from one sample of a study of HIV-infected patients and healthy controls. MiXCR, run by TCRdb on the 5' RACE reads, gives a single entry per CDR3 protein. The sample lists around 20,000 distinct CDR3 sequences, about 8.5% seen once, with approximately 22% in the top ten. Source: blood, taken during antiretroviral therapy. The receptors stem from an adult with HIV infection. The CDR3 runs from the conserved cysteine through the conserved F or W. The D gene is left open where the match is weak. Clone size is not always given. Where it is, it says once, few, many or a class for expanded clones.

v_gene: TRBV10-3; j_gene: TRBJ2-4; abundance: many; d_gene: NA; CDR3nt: TGTGCCATCAGCGAACGGGACACAGAAAACATTCAGTACTTC; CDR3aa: CAISERDTENIQYF
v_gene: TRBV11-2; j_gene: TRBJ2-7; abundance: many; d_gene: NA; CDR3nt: TGTGCCAGCAGCTTAGAAGTCAGGTCCACCTACGAGCAGTACTTC; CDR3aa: CASSLEVRSTYEQYF
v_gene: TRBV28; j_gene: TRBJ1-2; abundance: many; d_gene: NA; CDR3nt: TGTGCCAGCCAGACTAACTATGGCTACACCTTC; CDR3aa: CASQTNYGYTF
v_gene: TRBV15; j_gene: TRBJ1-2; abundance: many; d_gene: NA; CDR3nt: TGTGCCACCAGCAGAGAAGTAGCCCGTGGCTACACCTTC; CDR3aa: CATSREVARGYTF
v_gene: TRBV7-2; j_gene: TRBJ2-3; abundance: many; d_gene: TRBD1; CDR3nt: TGTGCCAGCAGCCTGGGTCCGGACAGGGGTCGTACAGATACGCAGTATTTT; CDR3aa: CASSLGPDRGRTDTQYF
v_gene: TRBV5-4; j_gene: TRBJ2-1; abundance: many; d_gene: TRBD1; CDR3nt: TGTGCCAGCAGCGCGGGACAGGGGGCGCACAATGAGCAGTTCTTC; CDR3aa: CASSAGQGAHNEQFF
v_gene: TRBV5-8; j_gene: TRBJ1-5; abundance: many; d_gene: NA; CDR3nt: TGTGCCAGCAGCTTGTGGGATGGCAATCAGCCCCAGCATTTT; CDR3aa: CASSLWDGNQPQHF
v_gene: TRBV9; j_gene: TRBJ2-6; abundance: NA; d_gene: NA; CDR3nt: TGTGCCAGCAGCCCACTTCTATCTGGGGCCAACGTCCTGACTTTC; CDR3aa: CASSPLLSGANVLTF
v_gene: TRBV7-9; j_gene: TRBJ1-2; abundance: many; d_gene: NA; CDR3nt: TGTGCCAGCAGCTTAGGCACATCCGGCGGCTACACCTTC; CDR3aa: CASSLGTSGGYTF
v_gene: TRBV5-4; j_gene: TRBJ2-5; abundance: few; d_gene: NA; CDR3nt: TGTGCCAGCAGCGACGGCACGGGCGATGAGACCCAGTACTTC; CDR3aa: CASSDGTGDETQYF